A selection of T cell receptor beta chains follows, all from one sample in a study of T cell responses to AZD1222 COVID-19 vaccine. TCRdb's table, derived via immunoSEQ multiplex PCR, lists solely in-frame clones and lacks some. The sample carries approximately 120,000 clones, 70% to 90% recorded once. The sample was peripheral blood, taken on day 0 of AZD1222 vaccination. Source of these receptors: an adult in good health. Each CDR3 is given with its conserved first and last residue. Fields, in order: J gene, clone size, D gene, V gene, CDR3 DNA, CDR3 protein. A D gene is named only where the DNA matches it firmly. Only part of the rows carry a size: once, few, many, or a class if the clone is expanded.

j_call: TRBJ1-1; clone_size: .; d_call: TRBD1; v_call: TRBV3-1/TRBV3-2; cdr3_nt: TGTGCCAGCAGCCAAGGGACAGGGATCGGGACTGAAGCTTTCTTT; cdr3_aa: CASSQGTGIGTEAFF
j_call: TRBJ2-7; clone_size: few; d_call: .; v_call: TRBV3-1/TRBV3-2; cdr3_nt: TGTGCCAGCAGCCTACTAGGAACAAACGAGCAGTACTTC; cdr3_aa: CASSLLGTNEQYF
j_call: TRBJ2-1; clone_size: .; d_call: .; v_call: TRBV5-1; cdr3_nt: TGCGCCAGCAGCTTGGCCTCAGCGGGTGGGTTGGGGCAGTTCTTC; cdr3_aa: CASSLASAGGLGQFF
j_call: TRBJ2-3; clone_size: .; d_call: .; v_call: TRBV7-8; cdr3_nt: TGTGCCAGCAGCTTAGCCGGGGGAGATACGCAGTATTTT; cdr3_aa: CASSLAGGDTQYF
j_call: TRBJ1-1; clone_size: .; d_call: .; v_call: TRBV9; cdr3_nt: TGTGCCAGCAGCCTCTCACGCAACACTGAAGCTTTCTTT; cdr3_aa: CASSLSRNTEAFF
j_call: TRBJ2-7; clone_size: .; d_call: TRBD2; v_call: TRBV28; cdr3_nt: TGTGCCAGCAGGCAACCGGGACTAGCGGCTTACGAGCAGTACTTC; cdr3_aa: CASRQPGLAAYEQYF
j_call: TRBJ1-4; clone_size: once; d_call: .; v_call: TRBV28; cdr3_nt: TGTGCCAGCAGTTTATATCGGGAAAAACTGTTTTTT; cdr3_aa: CASSLYREKLFF
j_call: TRBJ1-4; clone_size: .; d_call: .; v_call: TRBV7-9; cdr3_nt: TGTGCCAGCAGCCCCCCCCCGGCCGACAGGATCGACTTTATTGAAAAACTGTTTTTT; cdr3_aa: CASSPPPADRIDFIEKLFF
j_call: TRBJ1-5; clone_size: .; d_call: .; v_call: TRBV30; cdr3_nt: TGTGCCTGGAGTCCTTTTTCGAGCCAGGCCAATCAGCCCCAGCATTTT; cdr3_aa: CAWSPFSSQANQPQHF
j_call: TRBJ1-1; clone_size: once; d_call: .; v_call: TRBV27; cdr3_nt: TGTGCCAGCAGCCTACTAGGTGATTTGAACACTGAAGCTTTCTTT; cdr3_aa: CASSLLGDLNTEAFF
j_call: TRBJ2-7; clone_size: .; d_call: TRBD1; v_call: TRBV19; cdr3_nt: TGTGCCAGTAGTATGCCGGGACAGGGATACTACGAGCAGTACTTC; cdr3_aa: CASSMPGQGYYEQYF
j_call: TRBJ2-1; clone_size: .; d_call: .; v_call: TRBV7-6; cdr3_nt: TGTGCCAGCAGCTTAGTTGGGGGGGCCACCTACAATGAGCAGTTCTTC; cdr3_aa: CASSLVGGATYNEQFF
j_call: TRBJ2-5; clone_size: .; d_call: .; v_call: TRBV3-1/TRBV3-2; cdr3_nt: TGTGCCAGCAGCCAACTGGGTCTAGCGACCTCTCAAGAGACCCAGTACTTC; cdr3_aa: CASSQLGLATSQETQYF
j_call: TRBJ2-5; clone_size: .; d_call: TRBD2; v_call: TRBV3-1/TRBV3-2; cdr3_nt: TGTGCCAGCAGCCAAGCTTCCCTAGCGGGAGCGGAGACCCAGTACTTC; cdr3_aa: CASSQASLAGAETQYF
j_call: TRBJ2-7; clone_size: .; d_call: .; v_call: TRBV28; cdr3_nt: TGTGCCAGCAGTTCTCACTACGAGCAGTACTTC; cdr3_aa: CASSSHYEQYF